This paragraph covers one TCR beta chain sequence. The sample comes from a study of shared clonotypes between healthy human individuals. Naive CD8 cells were CD45RO-negative, positively selected for CCR7, excluding terminally differentiated effector memory CD45RA+ cells. The V gene's germline CDR1 is SGHTA and CDR2 FQGNSA. Trimming removed 5 bases from V and 1 base from J; junction bases left unmatched: 14. The CDR3 totals 17 residues. Profiled with immunoSEQ multiplex PCR; TCRdb holds only in-frame clones, not every one. The table has around 2.1 million clones, roughly 91% seen once. The chain recombines TRBV7-2 with TRBJ2-7, with TRBD1 matching over 7 bases. The origin of this receptor is a man younger than 35 in good health. Some clones in this sample may be carry-over from other donors' samples. The sequencing input was naive CD8+ T cells from PBMCs. In nucleotides, the CDR3 is TGTGCCAGCAGCGCCGATTTTTGGACAGGAGTATCCTACGAGCAGTACTTC. Protein sequence: CASSADFWTGVSYEQYF.